The rows below give T cell receptor beta chains drawn from one sample of a study of blood T cell repertoires in COVID-19. Assay: immunoSEQ multiplex PCR; the TCRdb copy retains only in-frame clones and omits some. The table lists approximately 160,000 clones, just under 85% of them singletons. The sequenced sample consisted of peripheral blood. These receptors were collected from a man in his forties who had recovered from COVID-19. Both conserved end residues are part of each CDR3. The D gene is left open where the match is weak. Part of the rows lack a size; the others show once, few, many or a class for expanded clones.

CDR3nt: TGTGCCAGCAGCCAAACTAGCGGGAGGGCCCCCGAGCAGTACTTC; CDR3aa: CASSQTSGRAPEQYF; j_gene: TRBJ2-7; d_gene: TRBD2; len: 15; abundance: NA; v_gene: TRBV7-2
CDR3nt: TGTGCCAGTAGTATACAGAACTATGGCTACACCTTC; CDR3aa: CASSIQNYGYTF; j_gene: TRBJ1-2; d_gene: NA; len: 12; abundance: few; v_gene: TRBV19
CDR3nt: TGTGCCAGCAGTCCCCCCATTCGAGGCGGGGACGAGCAGTACTTC; CDR3aa: CASSPPIRGGDEQYF; j_gene: TRBJ2-7; d_gene: NA; len: 15; abundance: NA; v_gene: TRBV28
CDR3nt: TGTGCCAGCAGCTTGGCCGGGAATAGCAATCAGCCCCAGCATTTT; CDR3aa: CASSLAGNSNQPQHF; j_gene: TRBJ1-5; d_gene: NA; len: 15; abundance: NA; v_gene: TRBV5-5
CDR3nt: TGTGCCAGCAGTTTAACGGTGAACACTGAAGCTTTCTTT; CDR3aa: CASSLTVNTEAFF; j_gene: TRBJ1-1; d_gene: NA; len: 13; abundance: NA; v_gene: TRBV12-3/TRBV12-4
CDR3nt: TGTGCCAGCAGGGTCCCGGGACAGGGGTGGGCTGAAGCTTTCTTT; CDR3aa: CASRVPGQGWAEAFF; j_gene: TRBJ1-1; d_gene: TRBD1; len: 15; abundance: NA; v_gene: TRBV28
CDR3nt: TGTGCCAGCAGCCGACGGGGGTTGGATAGCGATGAGCAGTTCTTC; CDR3aa: CASSRRGLDSDEQFF; j_gene: TRBJ2-1; d_gene: NA; len: 15; abundance: NA; v_gene: TRBV11-3
CDR3nt: TGCGCCAGCAGCCAGACAGGGGATCCCAAAAACATTCAGTACTTC; CDR3aa: CASSQTGDPKNIQYF; j_gene: TRBJ2-4; d_gene: TRBD1; len: 15; abundance: NA; v_gene: TRBV4-3
CDR3nt: TGTGCCAGCGGAACCCTTCAGGGTGCAGGAGCGGGGGCTCGGGGGGAGACCCAGTACTTC; CDR3aa: CASGTLQGAGAGARGETQYF; j_gene: TRBJ2-5; d_gene: TRBD2; len: 20; abundance: NA; v_gene: TRBV27
CDR3nt: TGTGCCAGCAGCTTGTCTCACGGGGACAGATCCTACGAGCAGTACTTC; CDR3aa: CASSLSHGDRSYEQYF; j_gene: TRBJ2-7; d_gene: TRBD1; len: 16; abundance: NA; v_gene: TRBV7-2
CDR3nt: TGTGCCAGCAGCTACAGCGGGAGGGCCGATGAGCAGTTCTTC; CDR3aa: CASSYSGRADEQFF; j_gene: TRBJ2-1; d_gene: TRBD2; len: 14; abundance: NA; v_gene: TRBV11-2
CDR3nt: TGTGCCAGCAGTCCTCTGGGGGAGGGTTACAATGAGCAGTTCTTC; CDR3aa: CASSPLGEGYNEQFF; j_gene: TRBJ2-1; d_gene: TRBD2; len: 15; abundance: NA; v_gene: TRBV6-5
CDR3nt: TGTGCCAGCAGCCGCTGGGGGCGTCAGCCCCAGCATTTT; CDR3aa: CASSRWGRQPQHF; j_gene: TRBJ1-5; d_gene: NA; len: 13; abundance: NA; v_gene: TRBV7-8
CDR3nt: TGTGCCACCAGTGATTTAGGAGTTAATCAGCCCCAGCATTTT; CDR3aa: CATSDLGVNQPQHF; j_gene: TRBJ1-5; d_gene: NA; len: 14; abundance: NA; v_gene: TRBV24-1
CDR3nt: TGTGCCAGCAGCGCTCGACAGGGAGGCACTGAAGCTTTCTTT; CDR3aa: CASSARQGGTEAFF; j_gene: TRBJ1-1; d_gene: TRBD1; len: 14; abundance: NA; v_gene: TRBV11-2
CDR3nt: TGTGCCAGCAGCCGGTATAGCCGGACCTACGAGCAGTACTTC; CDR3aa: CASSRYSRTYEQYF; j_gene: TRBJ2-7; d_gene: NA; len: 14; abundance: NA; v_gene: TRBV11-2
CDR3nt: TGTGCCAGCAGCTTACTGGGCAGGGTGGGCCAAGAGACCCAGTACTTC; CDR3aa: CASSLLGRVGQETQYF; j_gene: TRBJ2-5; d_gene: NA; len: 16; abundance: NA; v_gene: TRBV7-2
CDR3nt: TGTGCCAGCAGCCCCCAGTCCGGGACAGGGTCCCAAAGGCAGTTCTTC; CDR3aa: CASSPQSGTGSQRQFF; j_gene: TRBJ2-1; d_gene: TRBD1; len: 16; abundance: NA; v_gene: TRBV7-3
CDR3nt: TGTGCCAGCAGCTTATTCCAGGACAGGGGCAACGAGCAGTACTTC; CDR3aa: CASSLFQDRGNEQYF; j_gene: TRBJ2-7; d_gene: TRBD1; len: 15; abundance: NA; v_gene: TRBV7-8
CDR3nt: TGTGCCAGCAGCCAATTAGACAGGGATGGGTCTGAAGCTTTCTTT; CDR3aa: CASSQLDRDGSEAFF; j_gene: TRBJ1-1; d_gene: TRBD1; len: 15; abundance: NA; v_gene: TRBV3-1/TRBV3-2
CDR3nt: TGTGCCAGCAGCTTAGATCCAGGTTTTGGAAACACCATATATTTT; CDR3aa: CASSLDPGFGNTIYF; j_gene: TRBJ1-3; d_gene: NA; len: 15; abundance: NA; v_gene: TRBV11-2
CDR3nt: TGTGCCTGGAGCCTCGGCGGCGGGAATCAGCCCCAGCATTTT; CDR3aa: CAWSLGGGNQPQHF; j_gene: TRBJ1-5; d_gene: NA; len: 14; abundance: NA; v_gene: TRBV30
CDR3nt: TGTGCCAGCAGCCGGACAGGGTGGAACTACGAGCAGTACTTC; CDR3aa: CASSRTGWNYEQYF; j_gene: TRBJ2-7; d_gene: TRBD1; len: 14; abundance: NA; v_gene: TRBV7-2
CDR3nt: TGTGCCAGCAGCTCCCCGGACGGGAGCGGACTCGAGCAGTACTTC; CDR3aa: CASSSPDGSGLEQYF; j_gene: TRBJ2-7; d_gene: NA; len: 15; abundance: NA; v_gene: TRBV28